The T cell receptor beta chain described here comes from a study of T cell repertoires in cytomegalovirus infection. Each CDR3 protein gets one entry after TCRdb re-called the reads with MiXCR. This repertoire shows about 530,000 distinct CDR3 sequences, 26% found once; its top ten account for roughly an eighth. Trimming took off 2 bases at V and 1 base at J, with 8 bases between the two ends. CDR3 length equals 15 residues. Per the germline V gene, CDR1 is SNHLY and CDR2 is FYNNEI. The origin of this receptor is a human donor in good health (CMV status not recorded). Some clones in this sample may be carry-over from other donors' samples. This rearrangement joins TRBV2 to TRBJ2-2; D gene unclear. Sequenced sample: PBMCs. CDR3 nucleotides: TGTGCCAGCAGTGAAACAAAGGGGAACACCGGGGAGCTGTTTTTT. Encoded protein: CASSETKGNTGELFF.